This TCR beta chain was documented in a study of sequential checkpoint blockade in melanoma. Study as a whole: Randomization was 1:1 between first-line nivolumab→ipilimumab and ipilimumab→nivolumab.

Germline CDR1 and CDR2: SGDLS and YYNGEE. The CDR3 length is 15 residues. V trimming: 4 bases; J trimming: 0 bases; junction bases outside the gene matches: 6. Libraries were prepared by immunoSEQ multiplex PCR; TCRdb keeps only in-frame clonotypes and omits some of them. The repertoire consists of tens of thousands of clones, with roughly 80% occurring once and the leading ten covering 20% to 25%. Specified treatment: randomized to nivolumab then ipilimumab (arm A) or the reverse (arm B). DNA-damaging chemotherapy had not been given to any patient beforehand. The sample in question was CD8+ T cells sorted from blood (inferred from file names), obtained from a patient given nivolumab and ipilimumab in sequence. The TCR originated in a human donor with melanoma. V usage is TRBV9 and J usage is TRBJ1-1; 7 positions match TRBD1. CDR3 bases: TGTGCCAGCAGCCCTCGACAGGGTATGAACACTGAAGCTTTCTTT. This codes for CASSPRQGMNTEAFF.